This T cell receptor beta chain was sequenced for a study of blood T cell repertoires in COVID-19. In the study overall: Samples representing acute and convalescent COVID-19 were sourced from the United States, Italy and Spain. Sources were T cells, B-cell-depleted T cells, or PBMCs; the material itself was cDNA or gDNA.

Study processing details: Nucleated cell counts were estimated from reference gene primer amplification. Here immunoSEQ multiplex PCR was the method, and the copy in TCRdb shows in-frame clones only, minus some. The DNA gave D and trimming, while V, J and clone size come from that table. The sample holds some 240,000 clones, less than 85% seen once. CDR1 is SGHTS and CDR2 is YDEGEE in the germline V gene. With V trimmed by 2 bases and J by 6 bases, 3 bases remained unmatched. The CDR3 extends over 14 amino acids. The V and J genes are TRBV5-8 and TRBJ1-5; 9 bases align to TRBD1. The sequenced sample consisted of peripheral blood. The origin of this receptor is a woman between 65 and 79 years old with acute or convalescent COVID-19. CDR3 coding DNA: TGTGCCAGCAGCTTCTGGACAGGGGCTCAGCCCCAGCATTTT. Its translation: CASSFWTGAQPQHF.